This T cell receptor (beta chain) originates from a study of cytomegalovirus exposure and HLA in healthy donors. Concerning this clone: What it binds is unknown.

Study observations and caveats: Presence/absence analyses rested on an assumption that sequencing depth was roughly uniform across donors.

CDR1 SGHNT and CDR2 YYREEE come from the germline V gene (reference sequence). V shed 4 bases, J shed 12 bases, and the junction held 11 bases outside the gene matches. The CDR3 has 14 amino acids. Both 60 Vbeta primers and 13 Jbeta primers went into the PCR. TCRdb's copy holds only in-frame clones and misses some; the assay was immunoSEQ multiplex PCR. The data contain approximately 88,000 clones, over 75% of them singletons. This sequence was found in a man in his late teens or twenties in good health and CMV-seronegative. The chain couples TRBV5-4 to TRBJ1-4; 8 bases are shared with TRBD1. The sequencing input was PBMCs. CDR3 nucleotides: TGTGCCAGCAGCATACCGGGACAGGTTGGGGAACTGTTTTTT. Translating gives CASSIPGQVGELFF.